What follows are 20 T cell receptor beta chains derived from one specimen sequenced in a study of human T cells and chemical hapten exposure. Time point specified: patch test 1, 2 weeks after DPC sensitization. Treatment here: therapeutic diphenylcyclopropenone sensitization with weekly scalp DPC. Using its own MiXCR run on the RACE reads, TCRdb lists one record per CDR3 protein. The sample includes about 120,000 distinct CDR3 sequences, roughly an eighth of them seen just once. The sequencing used whole blood, collected in connection with sensitization to the hapten diphenylcyclopropenone (DPC). Source of these receptors: a man between 18 and 35 years old with alopecia areata. Some clones in this sample may be carry-over from other donors' samples.

This clonotype was detected many times. The chain couples TRBV6-5 to TRBJ2-5, with D tentatively TRBD1 (6 bases). The germline V gene has CDR1 MNHEY and CDR2 SVGAGI. V gave up 4 bases and J gave up 4 bases, with 22 bases separating them. The CDR3 contains 17 residues. The CDR3 loop reads CASSSLTGRLLGETQYF. The CDR3 bases are TGTGCCAGCAGTTCCCTAACAGGGCGTCTATTAGGAGAGACCCAGTACTTC.

This clonotype was seen more than once but under ten times. The chain uses TRBV7-2 and TRBJ2-3; 7 nucleotides line up with TRBD1. The CDR3 totals 15 residues. Germline V gives CDR1 SGHTA, CDR2 FQGNSA. The trim removed 1 base at V and 5 bases at J, leaving 6 bases unmatched. CDR3 protein: CASSLVKGARDTQYF. The CDR3 DNA is TGTGCCAGCAGCTTAGTAAAGGGGGCGAGAGATACGCAGTATTTT.

The rearrangement joins TRBV7-9 to TRBJ1-4; weak D call: TRBD1 (6 bases). V gave up 5 bases and J gave up 8 bases, with 18 bases separating them. Germline V gives CDR1 SEHNR, CDR2 FQNEAQ (reference sequence). The CDR3 extends over 15 amino acids. CDR3 DNA sequence: TGTGCCAGCAGCCCCCAGAACAGGGAGCGCGAAAAACTGTTTTTT. Residues: CASSPQNREREKLFF.

V gene TRBV7-6 combines with J gene TRBJ1-2; D is perhaps TRBD1 (6 bases). The CDR3 runs 15 residues. CDR1 and CDR2 from the germline V gene are SGHVS and FNYEAQ. Trimming took 2 bases from V and 7 from J, leaving 17 bases between them. CDR3 sequence reads: CASSLTITGTSGYTF. The CDR3 nucleotides are TGTGCCAGCAGCTTAACGATTACCGGGACATCTGGCTACACCTTC.

This clonotype has just a few counts. The chain combines TRBV5-1 with TRBJ2-7, with 7 bases lining up with TRBD1. The CDR3 totals 14 residues. The germline CDR1 and CDR2 sequences are SGHRS and YFSETQ. V lost 4 bases to trimming and J lost 0 bases; unmatched junction nucleotides: 4. The CDR3 coding sequence is TGCGCCAGCAGCGATACAGGGGACTCCTACGAGCAGTACGTC. Translated: CASSDTGDSYEQYV.

This clonotype was observed a handful of times. The chain carries TRBV6-6 and TRBJ2-2, with D possibly matching TRBD1 (5 bases). The ends were cut back, 2 bases at V and 4 bases at J, with 8 bases in the middle. The CDR3 spans 14 residues. Per the germline V gene, CDR1 is MNHNY and CDR2 is SVGAGI (reference sequence). CDR3 sequence: CASSYLGLTGELFF. DNA for the CDR3: TGTGCCAGCAGTTACCTGGGGCTCACCGGGGAGCTGTTTTTT.

The rearrangement links TRBV3-1 to TRBJ2-5; 10 nucleotides agree with TRBD2. Germline V gene sequence: CDR1 LGHDT, CDR2 YNNKEL (reference sequence). Trimming took 1 base from V and 4 from J; bases not matched to a gene: 3. This CDR3 spans 15 amino acids. The CDR3 region has the DNA TGTGCCAGCAGCCAAGTCCTAGCGGGGGCAGAGACCCAGTACTTC. Translated, it gives CASSQVLAGAETQYF.

The chain combines TRBV25-1 with TRBJ2-5, with D unclear. The CDR3 sequence is 19 residues long. In germline, CDR1 is MGHDK, CDR2 SYGVNS. Trimming took 8 bases from V and 5 from J, leaving 33 bases between them. In DNA, the CDR3 is TGTGCCAGCTCTCCCTATCGGACGGCAGAAACCCAAAACCTCGAGACCCAGTACTTC. This encodes CASSPYRTAETQNLETQYF.

The rearrangement uses TRBV9 and TRBJ2-5; D is unresolved. V lost 4 bases and J lost 2, with 15 bases in between. The germline gives CDR1 SGDLS, CDR2 YYNGEE. CDR3 size: 15 residues. The CDR3 protein is CASSQGQRTQETQYF. The CDR3 DNA reads TGTGCCAGCAGCCAAGGTCAGCGAACACAAGAGACCCAGTACTTC.

CDR3 sequence (DNA): TGTGCCAGCAGCGGGGTAAGGTACGAGCAGTACTTC. It encodes CASSGVRYEQYF. The chain joins TRBV6-6 to TRBJ2-7; tentatively, D is TRBD2 (5 bases). The germline gives CDR1 MNHNY, CDR2 SVGAGI (reference sequence). CDR3 length equals 12 residues. Trimming removed 6 bases at V and 4 bases at J, with 10 bases between.

This clonotype was detected a few times. The chain recombines TRBV12-3 or TRBV12-4 with TRBJ1-1; D ambiguous. The CDR3 covers 14 residues. Trimming shortened V by 7 bases and J by 5 bases, and 17 bases separated the two germline ends. CDR3 DNA: TGTGCCAGCACTTTTGTCCGGAGAGGAACTGAAGCTTTCTTT. This gives the protein CASTFVRRGTEAFF.

The J gene is TRBJ1-5, the V gene TRBV27; no clear D gene. The CDR3 loop spans 15 amino acids. CDR1 and CDR2 from the germline V gene are MNHEY and SMNVEV (reference sequence). The V and J ends lost 5 bases and 1 base respectively, with 12 bases between them. This CDR3 reads CASSPWSPSNQPQHF. CDR3 DNA: TGTGCCAGCAGTCCCTGGAGCCCGAGCAATCAGCCCCAGCATTTT.

This chain uses TRBV7-9 with TRBJ1-2, with a weak D call TRBD1 (6 bases). V lost 5 bases and J lost 6, with 10 bases in between. Looked up from germline, CDR1 is SEHNR and CDR2 is FQNEAQ (reference sequence). This CDR3 spans 12 amino acids. The CDR3 loop is CASSKDRDGYTF. CDR3 bases: TGTGCCAGCAGCAAGGACAGAGATGGCTACACCTTC.

The V call is TRBV4-3, the J call TRBJ2-7, with a weak D call TRBD1 (5 bases). V lost 0 bases, J lost 4 bases, and 7 bases lay in between. This CDR3 contains 13 residues. From germline, CDR1 is LGHNA and CDR2 YSLEER. The CDR3: CASSQDQGYEQYV. DNA for the CDR3: TGCGCCAGCAGCCAAGACCAGGGTTACGAGCAGTACGTC.

This clonotype was seen only a few times. This chain connects TRBV15 to TRBJ2-3; D is uncertain. With 0 bases removed from V and 1 base from J, the gap between germline ends came to 17 bases. The CDR3 loop spans 18 amino acids. Germline V lookup: CDR1 LNHNV, CDR2 YYDKDF (reference sequence). Here the CDR3 DNA reads TGTGCCACCAGCAGAGAGGGCGGCAGTCTAATTGGCACAGATACGCAGTATTTT. Amino acid sequence: CATSREGGSLIGTDTQYF.

The chain has TRBV29-1 and TRBJ2-5; D is possibly TRBD2 (6 bases). Germline values: CDR1 SQVTM, CDR2 ANQGSEA. The CDR3 has 11 residues. The V gene lost 4 bases and the J gene lost 7 bases, with 10 bases spanning the gap. CDR3 nucleotides: TGCAGCGTTGTGGAGGGCGGGACCCAGTACTTC. This gives the protein CSVVEGGTQYF. Variable domain in full (rest from reference TRBV29-1 and TRBJ2-5): SAVISQKPSRDICQRGTSLTIQCQVDSQVTMMFWYRQQPGQSLTLIATANQGSEATYESGFVIDKFPISRPNLTFSTLTVSNMSPEDSSIYLCSVVEGGTQYFGPGTRLLVL.

This clonotype turned up a few times. The genes are TRBV12-3 or TRBV12-4 and TRBJ2-7; 7 nucleotides align to TRBD1. With V trimmed by 7 bases and J by 6 bases, 9 bases remained unmatched. The CDR3 has 13 amino acids. The CDR3, as DNA: TGTGCCAGCACCTGGGGCAGGGGGTCCGAGCAGTACTTC. This gives the protein CASTWGRGSEQYF.

This clonotype was recorded many times. V gene TRBV11-2 combines with J gene TRBJ2-1, with 9 bases lining up with TRBD1. The germline gives CDR1 SGHAT, CDR2 FQNNGV. V dropped 5 bases and J dropped 0; count of bases not matched to a gene: 8. CDR3 length: 17 amino acids. CDR3: CASSRYRGPDSYNEQFF. The CDR3 nucleotides are TGTGCCAGCAGCCGTTACAGGGGGCCGGACTCCTACAATGAGCAGTTCTTC.

This clonotype has a handful of counts. The chain uses TRBV18 and TRBJ2-3; possibly TRBD2 for D (5 bases). Germline assignment: CDR1 KGHSH and CDR2 LQKENI. There are 14 residues in the CDR3. V was clipped by 2 bases and J by 5 bases, with 11 bases between them. The CDR3 nucleotides read TGTGCCAGCTCACCAAGTCGGACTGTAGATACGCAGTATTTT. It encodes CASSPSRTVDTQYF.

This clonotype was picked up a small number of times. The genes are TRBV2 and TRBJ2-3, with 8 nucleotides matching TRBD2. The CDR3 sequence is 17 residues long. Germline loops: CDR1 SNHLY, CDR2 FYNNEI. With V trimmed by 4 bases and J by 1 base, 10 bases remained unmatched. The DNA for the CDR3 is TGTGCCAGCAGTGGCCCACCGGAGCGGGGGCGCACAGATACGCAGTATTTT. It encodes CASSGPPERGRTDTQYF.